Sequencing of this T cell receptor beta chain was carried out in a study of blood T cell repertoires in COVID-19 (TCRdb year 2020). With regard to the full study: Collaborator samples came from the United States, Italy and Spain and covered acute and convalescent phases of COVID-19. The repertoires were made available in a free public database intended to serve as a resource for research on the immune response to SARS-CoV-2. Where available, HLA class I and class II types were taken from metadata supplied by the sample provider and were not determined by assay-based typing. Deeply sampled blood TCRbeta repertoires from subjects exposed to, actively infected with, or recovered from COVID-19 were included in the dataset. The samples were drawn from two sources: the first 160 participants of the ongoing ImmuneRACE study, and 1,200 or so subjects contributed by 6 global collaborators. The sample metadata nearly always contained a de-identified subject ID, COVID-19 status, age in years and sex. The material from the prospective study consisted of cDNA or gDNA derived from T cells, B-cell-depleted T cells, or PBMCs. Findings and caveats that apply to the study as a whole: How much clinical and demographic metadata was included differed by source and by participant, and the metadata was provided uncurated.

One collaborating source in Seattle enrolled patients while the patients were actively infected and followed the patients over time throughout the course of disease. Each collaborating institution followed its own protocols to collect whole blood in K2EDTA tubes. For TCRbeta analysis, collaborators shipped samples as frozen whole blood, isolated PBMCs, or DNA extracted from either of those sample types. On this clone itself: This clone's antigen is unknown. No much larger clone exists at a distance of one base, and base qualities are not known.

The immunoSEQ Assay, a bias-controlled multiplex PCR, was used to amplify TCRbeta CDR3 regions from genomic DNA. In the authors' own workflow: The number of nucleated cells in each sample was estimated by amplification of reference gene primers within the assay. Sequence reads were collapsed and filtered to measure the absolute abundance of every unique TCRbeta CDR3 rearrangement. For each sample, productive Simpson clonality was calculated as the square root of Simpson's diversity index over productive rearrangements. Drawn from immuneACCESS, this table holds only the in-frame rearrangements with V and J called that TCRdb kept. Clones are partly lost; checked studies trace under half to an unresolved V gene and leave the rest unexplained. That table gives V, J and clone size, and the DNA gave D and trimming. This sample has 450,000 or so clones in its table, and 80% to 90% of those were observed once. Roughly 0.78% of the sample goes to the ten largest clones.

The receptor was isolated from a young man with COVID-19, enrolled during active disease. Sequenced input: peripheral blood.

The DNA is as follows: TGTGCCAGCAGCTCTCATGATAGCTCCTACAATGAGCAGTTCTTC. The resulting protein is CASSSHDSSYNEQFF. This receptor chain uses TRBV5-4 and TRBJ2-1; the D gene cannot be named for sure. Measured from the cysteine to the phenylalanine, the CDR3 is 15 residues long. Only the CDR3 DNA stays, 45 bases, in frame from base 1. For CDR1 and CDR2, the germline V gene (reference sequence) lists SGHNT and YYREEE. V is clipped by 3 bases and J by 0 bases, and the sequence between their germline boundaries is 10 bases long. This CDR3, with the reference TRBV5-4 and TRBJ2-1 proteins standing in past its ends, gives the full variable domain ETGVTQSPTHLIKTRGQQVTLRCSSQSGHNTVSWYQQALGQGPQFIFQYYREEENGRGNFPPRFSGLQFPNYSSELNVNALELDDSALYLCASSSHDSSYNEQFFGPGTRLTVL.